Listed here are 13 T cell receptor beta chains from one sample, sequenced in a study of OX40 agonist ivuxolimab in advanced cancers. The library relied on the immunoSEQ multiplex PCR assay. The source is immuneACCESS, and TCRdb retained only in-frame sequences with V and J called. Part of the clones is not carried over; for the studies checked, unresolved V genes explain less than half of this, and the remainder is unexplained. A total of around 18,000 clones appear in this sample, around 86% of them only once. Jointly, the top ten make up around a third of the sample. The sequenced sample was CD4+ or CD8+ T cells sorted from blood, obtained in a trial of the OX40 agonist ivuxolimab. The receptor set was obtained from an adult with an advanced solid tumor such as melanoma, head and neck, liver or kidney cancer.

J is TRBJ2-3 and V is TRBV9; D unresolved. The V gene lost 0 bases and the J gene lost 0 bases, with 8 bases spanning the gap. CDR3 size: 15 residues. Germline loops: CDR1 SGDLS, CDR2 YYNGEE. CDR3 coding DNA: TGTGCCAGCAGCGTAGTATCCGCTAGCACAGATACGCAGTATTTT. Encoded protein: CASSVVSASTDTQYF.

The CDR3 nucleotides read TGTGCCAGCAGCCTCTTTGTGGGAGGCTCCTACGAGCAGTACTTC. It yields the protein CASSLFVGGSYEQYF. The chain couples TRBV7-3 to TRBJ2-7; D possibly corresponds to TRBD2 (6 bases). This CDR3 region has 15 residues. Germline CDR1 and CDR2: SGHTA and FQGTGA. V was clipped by 5 bases and J by 0 bases, with 14 bases between them.

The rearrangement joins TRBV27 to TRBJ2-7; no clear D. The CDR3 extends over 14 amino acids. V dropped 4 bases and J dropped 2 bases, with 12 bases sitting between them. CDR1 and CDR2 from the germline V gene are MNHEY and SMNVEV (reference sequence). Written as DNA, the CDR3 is TGTGCCAGCAGTTCGGACGGGCTCGCCTACGAGCAGTACTTC. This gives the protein CASSSDGLAYEQYF.

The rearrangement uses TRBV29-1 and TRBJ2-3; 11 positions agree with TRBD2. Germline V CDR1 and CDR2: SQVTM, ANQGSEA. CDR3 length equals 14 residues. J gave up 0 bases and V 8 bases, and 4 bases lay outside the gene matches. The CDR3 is CSYGTSGSTDTQYF. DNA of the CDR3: TGCAGCTATGGGACTAGCGGTAGCACAGATACGCAGTATTTT.

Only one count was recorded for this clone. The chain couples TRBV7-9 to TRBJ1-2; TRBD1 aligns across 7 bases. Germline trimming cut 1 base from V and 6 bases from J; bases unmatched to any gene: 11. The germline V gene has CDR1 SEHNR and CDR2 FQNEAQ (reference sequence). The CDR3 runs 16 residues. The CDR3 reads CASSLEGRGIGDGYTF. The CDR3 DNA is TGTGCCAGCAGCTTAGAAGGCAGGGGGATAGGTGATGGCTACACCTTC.

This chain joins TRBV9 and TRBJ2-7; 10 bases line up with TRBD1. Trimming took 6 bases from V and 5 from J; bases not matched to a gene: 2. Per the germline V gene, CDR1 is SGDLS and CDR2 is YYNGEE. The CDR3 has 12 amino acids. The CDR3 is CASKGQGDEQYF. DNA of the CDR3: TGTGCCAGCAAAGGACAGGGGGACGAGCAGTACTTC. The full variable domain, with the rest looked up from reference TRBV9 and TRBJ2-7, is DSGVTQTPKHLITATGQRVTLRCSPRSGDLSVYWYQQSLDQGLQFLIQYYNGEERAKGNILERFSAQQFPDLHSELNLSSLELGDSALYFCASKGQGDEQYFGPGTRLTVT.

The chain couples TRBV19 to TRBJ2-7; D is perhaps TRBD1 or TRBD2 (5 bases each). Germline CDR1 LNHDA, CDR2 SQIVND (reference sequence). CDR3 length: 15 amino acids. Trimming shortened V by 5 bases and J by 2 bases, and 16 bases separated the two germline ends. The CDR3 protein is CASSSAGTGAYEQYF. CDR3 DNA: TGTGCCAGTAGTTCCGCCGGGACCGGCGCCTACGAGCAGTACTTC.

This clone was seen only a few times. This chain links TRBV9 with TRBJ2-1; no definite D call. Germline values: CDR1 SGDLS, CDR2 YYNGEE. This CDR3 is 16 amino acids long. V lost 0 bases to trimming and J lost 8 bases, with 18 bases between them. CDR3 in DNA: TGTGCCAGCAGCGTAGACCCGGCCTCAGCGTCGGATGAGCAGTTCTTC. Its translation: CASSVDPASASDEQFF. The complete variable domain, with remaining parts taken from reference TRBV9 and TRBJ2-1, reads DSGVTQTPKHLITATGQRVTLRCSPRSGDLSVYWYQQSLDQGLQFLIQYYNGEERAKGNILERFSAQQFPDLHSELNLSSLELGDSALYFCASSVDPASASDEQFFGPGTRLTVL.

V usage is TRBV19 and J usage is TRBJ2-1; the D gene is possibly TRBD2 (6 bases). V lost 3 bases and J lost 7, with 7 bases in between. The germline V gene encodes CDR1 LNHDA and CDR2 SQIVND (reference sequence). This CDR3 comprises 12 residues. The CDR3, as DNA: TGTGCCAGTAGTATCGGGGGAAATGAGCAGTTCTTC. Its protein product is CASSIGGNEQFF.

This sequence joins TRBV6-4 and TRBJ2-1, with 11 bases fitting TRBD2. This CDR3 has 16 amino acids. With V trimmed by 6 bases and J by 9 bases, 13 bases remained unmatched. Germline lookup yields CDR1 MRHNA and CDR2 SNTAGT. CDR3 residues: CASSEKLAGDTGEQFF. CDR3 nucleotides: TGTGCCAGCAGCGAAAAACTAGCGGGAGATACGGGTGAGCAGTTCTTC.

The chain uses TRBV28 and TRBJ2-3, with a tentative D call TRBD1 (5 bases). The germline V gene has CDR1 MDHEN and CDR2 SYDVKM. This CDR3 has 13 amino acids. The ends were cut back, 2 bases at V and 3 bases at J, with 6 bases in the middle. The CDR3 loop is CASSLPGTDTQYF. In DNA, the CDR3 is TGTGCCAGCAGTTTACCAGGGACAGATACGCAGTATTTT.

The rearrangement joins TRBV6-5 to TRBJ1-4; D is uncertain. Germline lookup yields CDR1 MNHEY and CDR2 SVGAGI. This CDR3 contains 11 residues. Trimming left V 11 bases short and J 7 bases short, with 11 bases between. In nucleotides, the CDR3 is TGTGCCGCCGGTTTAGCTGAAAAACTGTTTTTT. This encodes CAAGLAEKLFF.

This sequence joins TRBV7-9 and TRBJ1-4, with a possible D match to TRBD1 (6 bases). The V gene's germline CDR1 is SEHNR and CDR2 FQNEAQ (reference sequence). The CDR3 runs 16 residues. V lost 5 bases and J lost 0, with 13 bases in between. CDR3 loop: CASSRGLRATNEKLFF. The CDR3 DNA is TGTGCCAGCAGCCGGGGGCTCCGGGCAACTAATGAAAAACTGTTTTTT.